Below, 24 T cell receptor beta chains from the same sample are listed, as sequenced in a study of blood T cell repertoires in COVID-19. Sequenced by immunoSEQ multiplex PCR; TCRdb stores in-frame clones only, minus some. The repertoire holds about 170,000 clones, with just over 90% as singletons. Sample: peripheral blood. Receptors originate from a man aged 18 to 30 with COVID-19, enrolled during active disease.

The chain recombines TRBV18 with TRBJ2-2; D not resolved. Per germline, CDR1 KGHSH and CDR2 LQKENI. CDR3 length equals 15 residues. V was pared by 1 base and J by 2 bases, with 8 bases between. In nucleotides, the CDR3 is TGTGCCAGCTCACCACGCCAGATCAACACCGGGGAGCTGTTTTTT. As protein: CASSPRQINTGELFF.

The chain uses TRBV4-3 and TRBJ1-1, with TRBD1 as a possible D gene (5 bases). V lost 4 bases and J 4 bases, leaving 19 bases between the germline ends. The germline V gene has CDR1 LGHNA and CDR2 YSLEER. The CDR3 loop spans 16 amino acids. CDR3 DNA: TGCGCCAGCAGCCCGCGCGAGGGGACTTGGGCCACTGAAGCTTTCTTT. Residues: CASSPREGTWATEAFF.

This chain connects TRBV18 to TRBJ1-2; D uncertain. The CDR3 is made up of 16 amino acids. V lost 1 base and J 7 bases, leaving 19 bases between the germline ends. CDR1 is KGHSH, CDR2 LQKENI, per germline. The CDR3 spells CASSPLAAEGLSGYTF. Written as DNA, the CDR3 is TGTGCCAGCTCACCACTGGCAGCCGAGGGTCTTAGTGGCTACACCTTC.

This clone has just one count. The rearrangement links TRBV25-1 to TRBJ1-5; D call uncertain. The CDR3 consists of 15 residues. From germline, CDR1 is MGHDK and CDR2 SYGVNS. V was shortened by 1 base and J by 4 bases, with 11 bases between the two germline ends. The CDR3 loop is CASSELGDPNQPQHF. Written as DNA, the CDR3 is TGTGCCAGCAGTGAATTGGGAGACCCGAATCAGCCCCAGCATTTT.

This chain joins TRBV30 and TRBJ2-7; 7 bases are a match to TRBD2. In germline, CDR1 is GTSNPN, CDR2 SVGIG (reference sequence). CDR3 size: 14 residues. The ends lost 1 base at V and 0 bases at J; junction bases unmatched: 3. In DNA form, the CDR3 reads TGTGCCTGGAGTGCGGAGCGGGACTCCTACGAGCAGTACTTC. It specifies CAWSAERDSYEQYF.

This clone was observed once. Relative to the germline gene, one junction end is altered; a read error may explain this. V is TRBV27 and J is TRBJ1-4; perhaps TRBD1 as D (6 bases). The CDR3 has 15 amino acids. Germline V lookup: CDR1 MNHEY, CDR2 SMNVEV (reference sequence). CDR3 region: CASSEYRATNEKLLF. DNA for the CDR3: TGTGCCAGCAGCGAGTACAGGGCAACTAATGAAAAACTGCTTTTT.

The chain couples TRBV9 to TRBJ2-1, with TRBD1 matching over 9 bases. V was clipped by 1 base and J by 1 base; unmatched bases: 6. In germline, CDR1 is SGDLS, CDR2 YYNGEE. The CDR3 extends over 17 amino acids. CDR3 bases: TGTGCCAGCAGCGTATCAACCGGGACAGGGTCCTACAATGAGCAGTTCTTC. It translates to CASSVSTGTGSYNEQFF.

The chain is built from TRBV6-6 and TRBJ1-4; no clear D gene. The V gene lost 8 bases and the J gene lost 2 bases, with 18 bases spanning the gap. Germline V lookup: CDR1 MNHNY, CDR2 SVGAGI (reference sequence). The CDR3 loop spans 16 amino acids. CDR3 in amino acids: CASPRVPPPTNEKLFF. The DNA for the CDR3 is TGTGCCAGCCCGAGGGTGCCACCACCCACTAATGAAAAACTGTTTTTT.

As to this clone: The same CDR3 is also encoded by other DNA sequences in this sample. The chain uses TRBV9 and TRBJ2-2; 7 bases map to TRBD2. The V gene end was trimmed by 0 bases and the J gene end by 4 bases; junction bases not matched to a gene: 0. CDR1 is SGDLS and CDR2 is YYNGEE in the germline V gene. The CDR3 consists of 14 residues. CDR3 bases: TGTGCCAGCAGCGTAGGGGGGGGCACCGGGGAGCTGTTTTTT. It encodes CASSVGGGTGELFF.

This chain connects TRBV7-9 to TRBJ2-7; 8 nucleotides line up with TRBD2. This CDR3 contains 14 residues. After removal of 5 bases from V and 3 bases from J, the junction contained 6 bases not matched to a gene. Germline CDR1 SEHNR, CDR2 FQNEAQ (reference sequence). The CDR3 DNA follows: TGTGCCAGCAGCCAAAGCGGGAGTAACTACGAGCAGTACTTC. The encoded protein is CASSQSGSNYEQYF.

V gene TRBV28 combines with J gene TRBJ1-6; tentative D call: TRBD1 (6 bases). Looked up from germline, CDR1 is MDHEN and CDR2 is SYDVKM. The CDR3 length is 17 residues. V dropped 5 bases and J dropped 2 bases, with 16 bases sitting between them. The CDR3 sequence is CASSGSLAGAYNSPLHF. For the CDR3, the DNA is TGTGCCAGCAGTGGCTCCCTCGCAGGGGCCTATAATTCACCCCTCCACTTT.

The V and J genes are TRBV28 and TRBJ1-5, with D perhaps TRBD1 (5 bases). From germline, CDR1 is MDHEN and CDR2 SYDVKM. Trimming took off 1 base at V and 6 bases at J, with 7 bases between the two ends. The CDR3 runs to 13 residues. The CDR3 is CASSLSGSQPQHF. The CDR3 nucleotides are TGTGCCAGCAGTTTATCAGGGTCTCAGCCCCAGCATTTT.

This chain links TRBV28 with TRBJ2-1; 9 bases match TRBD2. Germline values: CDR1 MDHEN, CDR2 SYDVKM. The trim removed 4 bases at V and 9 bases at J, leaving 7 bases unmatched. CDR3 length: 14 residues. CDR3 protein: CASSSSGTWAEQFF. The CDR3 nucleotides are TGTGCCAGCAGTTCTAGCGGGACCTGGGCTGAGCAGTTCTTC.

This clone has only one observation. The chain links TRBV6-2 or TRBV6-3 to TRBJ2-2, with 8 bases identical to TRBD2. Germline loops: CDR1 MNHEY, CDR2 SVGEGT. The CDR3 consists of 17 residues. V lost 4 bases to trimming and J lost 2 bases; unmatched junction nucleotides: 9. CDR3 amino acids: CASSFTSGDTNTGELFF. CDR3 in DNA: TGTGCCAGCAGTTTTACTAGCGGAGATACTAACACCGGGGAGCTGTTTTTT.

This clone occurred once. This chain connects TRBV27 to TRBJ2-7; 9 nucleotides match TRBD1. Germline-derived CDR1 and CDR2 are MNHEY and SMNVEV (reference sequence). This CDR3 contains 17 residues. V lost 5 bases to trimming and J lost 1 base; unmatched junction nucleotides: 12. Here the CDR3 reads CASSVDRIGTGSYEQYF. The CDR3 DNA is TGTGCCAGCAGTGTAGACCGAATCGGGACAGGGTCCTACGAGCAGTACTTC.

This chain connects TRBV5-1 to TRBJ1-1; tentative D call: TRBD1 (5 bases). Germline-derived CDR1 and CDR2 are SGHRS and YFSETQ. Trimming took 4 bases from V and 5 from J, leaving 15 bases between them. There are 14 residues in the CDR3. The CDR3 region is CASSGGLGRTEAFF. CDR3 sequence (DNA): TGCGCCAGCAGCGGGGGACTGGGGCGGACTGAAGCTTTCTTT.

This clone was seen more than once but under ten times. The CDR3 spells CASSLSLAGGPETQYF. The CDR3 coding sequence is TGTGCCAGCAGCTTATCGCTAGCGGGAGGGCCAGAGACCCAGTACTTC. The gene calls are TRBV7-2 and TRBJ2-5; 12 positions agree with TRBD2. After removal of 2 bases from V and 4 bases from J, the junction contained 5 bases not matched to a gene. Per the germline V gene, CDR1 is SGHTA and CDR2 is FQGNSA. This CDR3 is 16 amino acids long.

This clone was picked up one time. This chain joins TRBV19 and TRBJ2-7, with a tentative D call TRBD1 (6 bases). The CDR3 extends over 15 amino acids. V gave up 4 bases and J gave up 0 bases, with 13 bases separating them. CDR1 is LNHDA and CDR2 is SQIVND in the germline V gene (reference sequence). The CDR3 nucleotides read TGTGCCAGTAGTACCCTGGGGGCAAACTCCTACGAGCAGTACTTC. It translates to CASSTLGANSYEQYF.

The rearrangement uses TRBV18 and TRBJ2-7; the match to TRBD2 covers 10 bases. Losses at the gene ends were 4 bases for V and 7 bases for J; bases not matched to a gene: 1. The CDR3 sequence is 12 residues long. In germline, CDR1 is KGHSH, CDR2 LQKENI. CDR3: CASSQTSGEQYF. In nucleotides, the CDR3 is TGTGCCAGCTCACAGACTAGCGGGGAGCAGTACTTC.

The chain links TRBV7-3 to TRBJ2-3; D is possibly TRBD2 (6 bases). This CDR3 has 15 residues. The V and J ends lost 4 bases and 2 bases respectively, with 13 bases between them. Germline CDR1 SGHTA, CDR2 FQGTGA. The CDR3 DNA follows: TGTGCCAGCAGCTCCCTCGGCGGGGCCACAGATACGCAGTATTTT. Its protein product is CASSSLGGATDTQYF.

V and J are TRBV9 and TRBJ2-1; a possible D gene is TRBD1 (6 bases). Trimming cost V 3 bases and J 5 bases, with 15 bases left between them. The CDR3 consists of 15 residues. The germline gives CDR1 SGDLS, CDR2 YYNGEE. The CDR3 region is CASSDSLQGHNEQFF. CDR3 DNA: TGTGCCAGCAGCGACAGTCTCCAGGGGCACAATGAGCAGTTCTTC.

CDR3 protein: CAWLGQGGEKLFF. The CDR3 DNA follows: TGTGCCTGGCTGGGACAGGGGGGCGAAAAACTGTTTTTT. This chain links TRBV30 with TRBJ1-4, with 11 positions matching TRBD1. The CDR3 extends over 13 amino acids. CDR1 and CDR2 from the germline V gene are GTSNPN and SVGIG (reference sequence). The J segment lost 8 bases and the V segment lost 5 bases, leaving 4 bases of the junction unmatched.

The chain links TRBV29-1 to TRBJ2-1, with a tentative D call TRBD1 (6 bases). The CDR3 has 13 residues. Trimming left V 4 bases short and J 2 bases short, with 9 bases between. Germline-derived CDR1 and CDR2 are SQVTM and ANQGSEA. The CDR3 DNA reads TGCAGCGTTGGCGACAGGCCCTACAATGAGCAGTTCTTC. It specifies CSVGDRPYNEQFF.

V is TRBV5-6 and J is TRBJ1-5; no reliable D call. V shed 0 bases and J shed 7 bases, with 8 bases lying between them. This CDR3 spans 13 amino acids. The germline CDR1 and CDR2 sequences are SGHDT and YYEEEE. The CDR3 sequence: CASSLGPEQPQHF. DNA for the CDR3: TGTGCCAGCAGCTTGGGGCCGGAGCAGCCCCAGCATTTT.